This is a list of T cell receptor beta chains from one sample in a study of spatial heterogeneity in lung cancer. TCRdb itself ran the 5' RACE reads through MiXCR, one entry per CDR3 protein. The sample includes tens of thousands of distinct CDR3 sequences, roughly 13% of them seen just once. Sequenced here: PBMCs, sampled at surgery. The receptors come from a male donor with early-stage non-small cell lung cancer. CDR3s include the opening cysteine and the closing phenylalanine or tryptophan. A D gene is named only where the DNA matches it firmly. Size values are once, few and many counts, or a class for expanded clones, and some rows have none.

d_call clone_size j_call v_call cdr3_nt cdr3_aa
. few TRBJ2-3 TRBV3-1 TGTGCCAGCAGCCAAGGGGGCGGCCCAAGTCGCACAGATACGCAGTATTTT CASSQGGGPSRTDTQYF
. many TRBJ2-3 TRBV29-1 TGCAGCGTTAACCGAGGAGGAGGCACAGATACGCAGTATTTT CSVNRGGGTDTQYF
. few TRBJ2-6 TRBV5-1 TGCGCCAGCAGCCCTCCGGGCTCTGGGGCCAACGTCCTGACTTTC CASSPPGSGANVLTF
. few TRBJ2-1 TRBV11-2 TGTGCCAGCAGCCGAACAGCCCAGGGGCAGTTCTTC CASSRTAQGQFF
TRBD2 . TRBJ2-1 TRBV2 TGTGCCAGCAGTCGTACTAGCGGGGGGGCAACGGAGCAGTTCTTC CASSRTSGGATEQFF
. few TRBJ2-7 TRBV4-1 TGCGCCAGCAGCCAAGCTCCGGGGAGCTCCTACGAGCAGTACTTC CASSQAPGSSYEQYF
. many TRBJ1-1 TRBV29-1 TGCAGCGTTGAAGGGACGGTGGGCACTGAAGCTTTCTTT CSVEGTVGTEAFF
. many TRBJ1-2 TRBV25-1 TGTGCCAGCAGTGATACCCTTAACTATGGCTACACCTTC CASSDTLNYGYTF
. few TRBJ1-1 TRBV19 TGTGCCAGTAGTCCTCACGATGGTGGCACTGAAGCTTTCTTT CASSPHDGGTEAFF
TRBD1 few TRBJ2-5 TRBV19 TGTGCCAGTAGTTACCCGGGACAGCAGGAGACCCAGTACTTC CASSYPGQQETQYF
. . TRBJ2-3 TRBV5-6 TGTGCCAGCAGCTTCACGGGTACGAGAGATACGCAGTATTTT CASSFTGTRDTQYF
. few TRBJ2-2 TRBV7-9 TGTGCCAGCAGCTTAAACCTAGCGACGGGGGAGCTGTTTTTT CASSLNLATGELFF
. . TRBJ2-3 TRBV5-5 TGTGCCAGCAGCTTTACTCCTAACACAGATACGCAGTATTTT CASSFTPNTDTQYF